The source of this T cell receptor beta chain is a study of metastatic and nonmetastatic thyroid tumors (dated by TCRdb to the early 2020s). Regarding the research as a whole: Repertoires were compared across peripheral blood and tumor or nodule tissue samples from malignant and benign thyroid patients. The investigation overall reported the following: In both blood and tumor samples, TCR beta diversity was reported to be significantly higher in malignant tumors than in benign nodules.

Libraries were made using PCR. The instrument given in TCRdb is Illumina HiSeq 4000. High-throughput sequencing was used to profile the TCR beta-chain CDR3 region of each patient. As for the authors' bioinformatics: The researchers built a classifier to tell apart papillary thyroid cancer patients with distant metastasis, based on CDR3 differences among clinicopathological groups. The Shannon index was used to assess repertoire diversity, and the Morisita-Horn index was used to assess tumor-blood repertoire similarity. In-frame beta chains were kept once TCRdb had trimmed the public reads at Q25 with fastp and called clones with MiXCR. TCRdb, rather than the study authors, made the V and J calls. Counted in this sample were about 39,000 clones; around 20% of them appeared once. Jointly, the top ten make up about a sixth of the sample. Before undergoing thyroid surgery, none of the patients had been given any kind of treatment. Using T-cell receptor beta sequencing, the study looked back at clinical samples from patients collected from about 2011 to 2019.

The germline V gene sets CDR1 to SGHDT and CDR2 to YYEEEE. The CDR3 contains 12 residues, cysteine and phenylalanine counted. Only the CDR3 DNA stays, 36 bases, in frame from base 1. Relative to germline, V is 2 bases shorter and J is 10 bases shorter, with 12 bases between their ends. As regards this clone: The clone's antigen remains unknown. Base-call qualities are not available, and no considerably larger clone is one nucleotide away.

This clonotype was obtained from a female donor with papillary thyroid cancer or a benign thyroid nodule (not recorded which). Some clones in this sample may be carry-over from other donors' samples. The receptor chain draws on TRBV5-6 and TRBJ2-5, with the D gene call left open. Sequenced input: blood. The CDR3 protein sequence reads: CASSFYLAGQYF. In nucleotide form, the sequence is TGTGCCAGCAGCTTTTATCTCGCCGGCCAGTACTTC.